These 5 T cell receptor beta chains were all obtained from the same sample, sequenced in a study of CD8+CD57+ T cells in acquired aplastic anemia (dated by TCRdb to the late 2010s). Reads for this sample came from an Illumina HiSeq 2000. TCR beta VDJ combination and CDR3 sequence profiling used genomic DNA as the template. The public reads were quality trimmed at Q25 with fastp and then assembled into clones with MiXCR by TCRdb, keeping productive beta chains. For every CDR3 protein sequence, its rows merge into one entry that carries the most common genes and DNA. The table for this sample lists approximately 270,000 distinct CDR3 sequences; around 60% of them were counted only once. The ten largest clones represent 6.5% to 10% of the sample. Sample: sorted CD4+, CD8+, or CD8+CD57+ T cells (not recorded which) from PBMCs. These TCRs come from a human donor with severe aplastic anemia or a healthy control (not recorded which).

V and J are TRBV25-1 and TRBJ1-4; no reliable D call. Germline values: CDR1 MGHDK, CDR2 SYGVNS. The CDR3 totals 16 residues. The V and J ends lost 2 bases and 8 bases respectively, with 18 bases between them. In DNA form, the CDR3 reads TGTGCCAGCAGTGAAGAGGTGAACTGGGGTAGGGAAAAACTGTTTTTT. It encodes CASSEEVNWGREKLFF.

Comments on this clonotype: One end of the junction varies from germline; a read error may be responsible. In DNA, the CDR3 is TGTGCCAGTAGCGTCCAAGGGGCCAGCACAGATACGCAGTATTTT. Protein product: CASSVQGASTDTQYF. The chain uses TRBV9 and TRBJ2-3; either TRBD1 or TRBD2 may supply D (5 bases each). The CDR3 is made up of 15 amino acids. Germline V lookup: CDR1 SGDLS, CDR2 YYNGEE.

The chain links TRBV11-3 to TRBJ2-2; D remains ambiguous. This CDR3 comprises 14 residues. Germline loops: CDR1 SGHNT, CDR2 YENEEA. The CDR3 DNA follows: TGTGCAGAAACCCCTGCCCGGTGGCCCGGGGAGCTGTTTTTT. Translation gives CAETPARWPGELFF.

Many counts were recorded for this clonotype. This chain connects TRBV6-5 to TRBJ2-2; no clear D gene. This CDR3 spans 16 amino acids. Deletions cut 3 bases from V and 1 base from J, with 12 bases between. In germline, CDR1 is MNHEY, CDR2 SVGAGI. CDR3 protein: CASSYSPQVNTGELFF. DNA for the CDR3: TGTGCCAGCAGTTATTCCCCCCAGGTGAACACCGGGGAGCTGTTTTTT.

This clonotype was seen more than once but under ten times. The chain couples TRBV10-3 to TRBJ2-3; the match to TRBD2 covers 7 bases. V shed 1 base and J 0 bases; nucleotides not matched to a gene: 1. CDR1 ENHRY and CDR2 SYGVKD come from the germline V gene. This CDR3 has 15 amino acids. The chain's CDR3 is CAISEWGGSTDTQYF. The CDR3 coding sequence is TGTGCCATCAGTGAGTGGGGGGGAAGCACAGATACGCAGTATTTT.